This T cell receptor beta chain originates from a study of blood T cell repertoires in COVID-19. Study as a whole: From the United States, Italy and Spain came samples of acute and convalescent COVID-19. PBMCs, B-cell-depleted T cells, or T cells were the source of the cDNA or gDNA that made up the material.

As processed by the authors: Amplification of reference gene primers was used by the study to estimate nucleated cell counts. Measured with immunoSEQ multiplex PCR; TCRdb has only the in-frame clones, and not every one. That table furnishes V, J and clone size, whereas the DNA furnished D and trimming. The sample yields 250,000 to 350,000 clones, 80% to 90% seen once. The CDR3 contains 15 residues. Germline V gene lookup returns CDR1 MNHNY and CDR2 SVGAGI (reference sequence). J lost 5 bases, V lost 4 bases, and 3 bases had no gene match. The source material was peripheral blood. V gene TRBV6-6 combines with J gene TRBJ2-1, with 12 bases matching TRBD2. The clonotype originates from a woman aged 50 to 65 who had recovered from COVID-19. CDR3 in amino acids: CASSFGLAGNNEQFF. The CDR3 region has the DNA TGTGCCAGCAGTTTTGGACTAGCGGGGAACAATGAGCAGTTCTTC.